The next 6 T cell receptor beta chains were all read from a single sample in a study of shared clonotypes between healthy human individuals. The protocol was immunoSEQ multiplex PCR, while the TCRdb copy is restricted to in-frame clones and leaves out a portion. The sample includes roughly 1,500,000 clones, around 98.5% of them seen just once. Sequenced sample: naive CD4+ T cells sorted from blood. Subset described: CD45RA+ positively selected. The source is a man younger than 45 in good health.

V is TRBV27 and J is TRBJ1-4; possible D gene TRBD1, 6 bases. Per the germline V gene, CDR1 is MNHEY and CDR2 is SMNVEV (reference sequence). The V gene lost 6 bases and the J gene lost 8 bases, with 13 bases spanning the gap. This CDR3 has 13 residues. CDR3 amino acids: CASSALRGEKLFF. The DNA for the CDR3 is TGTGCCAGCAGCGCTCTCAGGGGCGAAAAACTGTTTTTT.

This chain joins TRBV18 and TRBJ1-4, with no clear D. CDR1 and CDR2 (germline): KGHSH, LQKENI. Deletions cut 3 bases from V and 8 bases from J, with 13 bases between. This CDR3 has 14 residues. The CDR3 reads CASSPTPDGEKLFF. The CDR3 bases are TGTGCCAGCTCACCGACACCGGATGGGGAAAAACTGTTTTTT.

For the CDR3, the DNA is TGTGCCAGCAGCCGGGACAGTCCCTACGAGCAGTACTTC. Protein sequence: CASSRDSPYEQYF. The chain is built from TRBV5-6 and TRBJ2-7; TRBD1 aligns across 7 bases. V dropped 4 bases and J dropped 2; count of bases not matched to a gene: 3. The CDR3 sequence is 13 residues long. Germline CDR1 is SGHDT and CDR2 is YYEEEE. Drawing the rest from reference TRBV5-6 and TRBJ2-7, the complete variable domain is DAGVTQSPTHLIKTRGQQVTLRCSPKSGHDTVSWYQQALGQGPQFIFQYYEEEERQRGNFPDRFSGHQFPNYSSELNVNALLLGDSALYLCASSRDSPYEQYFGPGTRLTVT.

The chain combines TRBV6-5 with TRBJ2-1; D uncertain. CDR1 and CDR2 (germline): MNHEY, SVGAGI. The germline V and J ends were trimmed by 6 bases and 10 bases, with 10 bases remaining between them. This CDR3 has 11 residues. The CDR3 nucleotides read TGTGCCAGCAGCCGAACCGGGGAGCAGTTCTTC. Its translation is CASSRTGEQFF.

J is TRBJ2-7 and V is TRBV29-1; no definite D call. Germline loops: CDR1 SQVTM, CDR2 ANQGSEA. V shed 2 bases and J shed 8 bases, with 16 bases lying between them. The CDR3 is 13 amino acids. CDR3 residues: CSVEIGRLGKQYF. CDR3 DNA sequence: TGCAGCGTTGAAATCGGACGGCTTGGTAAGCAGTACTTC.

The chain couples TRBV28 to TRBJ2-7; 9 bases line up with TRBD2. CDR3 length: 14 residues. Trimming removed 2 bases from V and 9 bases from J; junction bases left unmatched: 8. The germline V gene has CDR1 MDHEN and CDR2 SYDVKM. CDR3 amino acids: CASSLAAGGPPQYF. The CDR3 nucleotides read TGTGCCAGCAGTTTAGCAGCGGGAGGACCCCCGCAGTACTTC.